These 18 T cell receptor beta chains share one sample of origin, sequenced in a study of blood T cells in healthy people across ages. It was with a sample-barcoded 5' primer and a J-beta primer mix that a second PCR of about 6 to 11 cycles was run. In TCRdb, the 5' RACE reads were re-called with MiXCR into one record per CDR3 protein. The sample has approximately 850,000 distinct CDR3 sequences, 44% seen once. The sequenced material came from blood. These TCRs come from a man between 60 and 70 years old in good health.

This clonotype was counted between two and nine times. The chain combines TRBV3-1 with TRBJ2-3, with 7 bases that match TRBD2. V lost 4 bases and J lost 0; bases outside the gene matches: 7. CDR1 is LGHDT, CDR2 YNNKEL, per germline (reference sequence). The CDR3 is 16 residues long. The CDR3 nucleotides are TGTGCCAGCAGCCTCGAGCGGGGTCGGAGCACAGATACGCAGTATTTT. It codes for CASSLERGRSTDTQYF.

The V gene is TRBV18, the J gene TRBJ2-1, with D possibly TRBD1 on 6 matching bases. V lost 1 base and J lost 7, with 14 bases in between. The CDR3 is 15 amino acids. Germline V gene data show CDR1 as KGHSH and CDR2 as LQKENI. The CDR3 here is CASSPQGDLNNEQFF. The CDR3 nucleotides read TGTGCCAGCTCACCACAGGGGGATCTCAATAATGAGCAGTTCTTC.

The chain is built from TRBV6-6 and TRBJ1-5, with TRBD1 identical over 8 bases. V lost 4 bases, J lost 3 bases, and 2 bases stayed unmatched. The CDR3 extends over 14 amino acids. Germline V gene data show CDR1 as MNHNY and CDR2 as SVGAGI (reference sequence). The chain's CDR3 is CASSLDRDNQPQHF. The CDR3, as DNA: TGTGCCAGCAGTTTGGACAGGGACAATCAGCCCCAGCATTTT.

In DNA, the CDR3 is TGTGCCAGCAGTTTAGCAGGGTTTGAAGCTTTCTTT. This codes for CASSLAGFEAFF. The chain couples TRBV12-3 or TRBV12-4 to TRBJ1-1; D is undetermined. The germline V and J ends were trimmed by 0 bases and 7 bases, with 6 bases remaining between them. This CDR3 region has 12 residues.

The CDR3 DNA sequence: TGTGCCAGCAGTGAGCAGGGGATCGAGAATGAGCAGTTCTTC. Protein product: CASSEQGIENEQFF. The rearrangement uses TRBV2 and TRBJ2-1; possibly TRBD1 for D (6 bases). The ends were cut back, 3 bases at V and 7 bases at J, with 13 bases in the middle. CDR1 is SNHLY, CDR2 FYNNEI, per germline. The CDR3 consists of 14 residues.

This clonotype was recorded at least ten times. The CDR3 loop is CASSQEGQRTQYF. CDR3 DNA: TGCGCCAGCAGCCAAGAAGGGCAGCGGACGCAGTATTTT. The chain carries TRBV4-3 and TRBJ2-3, with D perhaps TRBD2 (5 bases). Germline lookup yields CDR1 LGHNA and CDR2 YSLEER. The V and J ends lost 0 bases and 9 bases respectively, with 10 bases between them. The CDR3 totals 13 residues.

This clonotype was picked up a small number of times. The V gene is TRBV24-1, the J gene TRBJ2-1, with D possibly matching TRBD1 (5 bases). The CDR3 is made up of 18 amino acids. Germline CDR1 KGHDR, CDR2 SFDVKD. V gave up 3 bases and J gave up 2 bases, with 19 bases separating them. This chain's CDR3 is CATSDMVALQVTYNEQFF. CDR3 DNA sequence: TGTGCCACCAGTGATATGGTGGCGCTACAGGTGACCTACAATGAGCAGTTCTTC.

This chain uses TRBV10-3 with TRBJ2-4; D is perhaps TRBD1 or TRBD2 (5 bases each). V shed 3 bases and J shed 13 bases, with 10 bases lying between them. CDR1 is ENHRY and CDR2 is SYGVKD in the germline V gene. CDR3 size: 11 residues. CDR3 sequence: CAISERGEQYF. Here the CDR3 DNA reads TGTGCCATCAGTGAAAGGGGAGAGCAGTACTTC.

The chain combines TRBV6-2 or TRBV6-3 with TRBJ2-1; 10 bases line up with TRBD2. The CDR3 loop spans 16 amino acids. Germline assignment: CDR1 MNHEY and CDR2 SVGEGT. Trimming took 7 bases from V and 8 from J; bases not matched to a gene: 14. CDR3 residues: CASTYYSGTSVYEQFF. The CDR3 DNA reads as TGTGCCAGCACCTATTACTCCGGGACTAGCGTCTATGAGCAGTTCTTC.

This rearrangement joins TRBV2 to TRBJ1-5, with D perhaps TRBD1 (6 bases). The CDR3 has 12 amino acids. Per germline, CDR1 SNHLY and CDR2 FYNNEI. Trimming pared 6 bases from V and 7 bases from J, leaving 10 bases between. The CDR3 DNA reads as TGTGCCAGCAGCCGAGGACAGCAGCCCCAGCATTTT. This translates into CASSRGQQPQHF.

V and J are TRBV28 and TRBJ1-5; TRBD1 matches at 11 bases. The length of the CDR3 is 16 residues. Germline assignment: CDR1 MDHEN and CDR2 SYDVKM. V lost 5 bases and J lost 3; bases outside the gene matches: 6. The CDR3 here is CASSPGTGGVNQPQHF. CDR3 DNA sequence: TGTGCCAGCAGTCCCGGGACAGGGGGTGTCAATCAGCCCCAGCATTTT.

The table lists this clonotype with a few counts. The rearrangement uses TRBV6-2 or TRBV6-3 and TRBJ1-2; D is undetermined. Trimming pared 1 base from V and 10 bases from J, leaving 10 bases between. CDR3 size: 12 residues. Germline V gene sequence: CDR1 MNHEY, CDR2 SVGEGT. CDR3 sequence reads: CASSYFGQDYTF. CDR3 sequence (DNA): TGTGCCAGCAGTTACTTTGGTCAAGACTACACCTTC.

The V call is TRBV15, the J call TRBJ1-2; D not resolved. V gave up 0 bases and J gave up 6 bases, with 5 bases separating them. CDR3 length: 12 residues. CDR1 and CDR2 (germline): LNHNV, YYDKDF (reference sequence). Here the CDR3 DNA reads TGTGCCACCAGCAGAGATGGGCATGGCTACACCTTC. This encodes CATSRDGHGYTF.

The genes are TRBV6-5 and TRBJ2-7, with 7 bases identical to TRBD1. V lost 2 bases, J lost 4 bases, and 17 bases stayed unmatched. Germline loops: CDR1 MNHEY, CDR2 SVGAGI. CDR3 length: 18 amino acids. CDR3 sequence: CASSYAPGQTHHYYEQYF. DNA for the CDR3: TGTGCCAGCAGTTACGCCCCGGGACAGACCCATCATTATTACGAGCAGTACTTC.

As DNA, the CDR3 is TGTGCCAGCAGTTTTATTCCCCACCCCGACAGAAACTACGAGCAGTACTTC. It encodes CASSFIPHPDRNYEQYF. The chain recombines TRBV28 with TRBJ2-7; a weak D match, TRBD1 (5 bases). This CDR3 has 17 amino acids. V lost 3 bases and J lost 3, with 21 bases in between. In germline, CDR1 is MDHEN, CDR2 SYDVKM.

The sample holds many counts of this clonotype. The J gene is TRBJ2-5, the V gene TRBV29-1; possibly TRBD1 for D (6 bases). Per the germline V gene, CDR1 is SQVTM and CDR2 is ANQGSEA. The CDR3 totals 16 residues. Deletions cut 3 bases from V and 2 bases from J, with 19 bases between. The CDR3 bases are TGCAGCGTTGAGCCCCCGAACAGGGTGTCACAAGAGACCCAGTACTTC. Translation gives CSVEPPNRVSQETQYF.

The chain is built from TRBV2 and TRBJ2-7; D tentatively fits TRBD1 or TRBD2 (7 bases each). Germline V lookup: CDR1 SNHLY, CDR2 FYNNEI. The CDR3 has 12 amino acids. V was cut by 5 bases and J by 9 bases, with 14 bases left in between. CDR3 nucleotides: TGTGCCAGCAGTCAGGGGGGGGCTCGGCAGTACTTC. Its protein is CASSQGGARQYF. Combining the CDR3 with reference TRBV2 and TRBJ2-7 gives the whole variable domain EPEVTQTPSHQVTQMGQEVILRCVPISNHLYFYWYRQILGQKVEFLVSFYNNEISEKSEIFDDQFSVERPDGSNFTLKIRSTKLEDSAMYFCASSQGGARQYFGPGTRLTVT.

This clonotype was picked up one time. The DNA of the CDR3 is TGTGCCTGGAGTGTACAGGACAGGGTGAGGGGCGAGCAGTTCTTC. Translating it yields CAWSVQDRVRGEQFF. The rearrangement uses TRBV30 and TRBJ2-1, with 8 nucleotides matching TRBD1. The CDR3 sequence is 15 residues long. Germline V CDR1 and CDR2: GTSNPN, SVGIG (reference sequence). The J segment lost 10 bases and the V segment lost 0 bases, leaving 11 bases of the junction unmatched.